The text below deals with one TCR beta chain. Antigen: not known. PBMCs, the starting material, were the source of sorted CD4+ and CD8+ T cells. The sequencing template was cDNA reverse transcribed from extracted RNA. The assay was immunoSEQ multiplex PCR, and TCRdb's table has in-frame clones only and misses some. The sample consists of about 140,000 clones, about 54% of them appearing once. The source of the sample is a study of CD8+ T cells in alopecia areata. Notes on the study in general: Possibly because of HLA-related factors, TCR sharing was less clear across patients than in mice. The study found higher clonality in lesional than normal scalp, especially in alopecia totalis/universalis.

The receptor was isolated from a human donor in good health. The sample comprised CD4+ T cells sorted from blood.

The DNA of the CDR3 is TGCAGCGCCGAGACAGGGATTGGCTACACCTTC. This gives the protein CSAETGIGYTF. This sequence joins TRBV29-1 and TRBJ1-2, with 7 bases aligning to TRBD1. Germline trimming cut 7 bases from V and 7 bases from J; bases unmatched to any gene: 6. CDR3 length: 11 residues. Germline CDR1 is SQVTM and CDR2 is ANQGSEA.